Listed here are 19 T cell receptor delta chains from one sample, sequenced in a study of γδ T cells in repeated Plasmodium falciparum infection. Gammadelta T cells were flow-sorted from PBMC into Vgamma9/Vdelta2+ and Vdelta2-negative populations for bulk analysis. TCRdb fed the multiplex PCR reads into CATT to redo clone calling. The profile shows 75,000 to 95,000 delta-chain clones, 0.8% to 1% of them singletons. Sequencing was carried out using gamma-delta T cells from blood. The origin of the receptors is a pool of human donors (malaria-infected and uninfected, not separated).

To note about this clone: A far larger clone is one base from this, pointing to a likely read error. Other DNA sequences in the same sample also yield this CDR3. In DNA form, the CDR3 reads TGCGCTCTTGGGGATACCTTCCTACTCGGGGATCCCTCTTTGACAGCACAACTCTTCTTT. Its protein product is CALGDTFLLGDPSLTAQLFF. This chain uses TRDV1 with TRDJ2; D might be TRDD2 (9 bases). The J gene, not given by TCRdb, was assigned here from a germline match of the nucleotide sequence. Germline CDR1 reads TSWWSYY; CDR2 reads QGS. The CDR3 consists of 20 residues.

In this sample, this clone turned up a few times. TCRdb records a much larger clone's protein for this DNA, with a difference at residue 19 that likely arises from a read error; the protein given is the translation of the DNA. No J gene call was made, and the V gene is TRDV2; the table's D gene call, TRDD3, was not cross checked with the DNA. CDR1 and CDR2 from the germline V gene are GEAIGNYY and EKD. The CDR3 has 20 amino acids. The CDR3: CACDTPFTGGYEGYTDKLTF. In DNA, the CDR3 is TGTGCCTGTGACACACCCTTTACTGGGGGATACGAAGGATACACCGATAAACTCACCTTT.

As concerns this clone: A read error likely explains why the TCRdb protein, taken from a much larger clone, differs from this DNA's translation at residue 9; the protein shown is translated from the DNA. The rearrangement links TRDV1 to TRDJ1; 8 bases are shared with TRDD3. The J gene, absent from TCRdb, was called here by matching the DNA to germline. Germline V gives CDR1 TSWWSYY, CDR2 QGS. This CDR3 is 18 amino acids long. V lost 3 bases, J lost 6 bases, and 18 bases stayed unmatched. The CDR3 DNA reads as TGTGCTCTTGGGGATCCGCCTTCCCATGAGACTGGGGGGTATAAACTCATCTTT. It translates to CALGDPPSHETGGYKLIF.

In its sample, this clone was seen a few times. TCRdb shows a much larger clone's protein in place of this DNA's translation, and the two differ at residue 18, likely through a read error; the protein shown is translated from the DNA. The J gene went uncalled, whereas the V gene is TRDV1; the table's TRDD3 call for D was not verified on the DNA. Per germline, CDR1 TSWWSYY and CDR2 QGS. This CDR3 comprises 20 residues. The CDR3, as DNA: TGTGCTCTTGGGGAACCCCACCTATTTATCTCGCATGCGTACACCGATAAACCCATCTTT. It yields the protein CALGEPHLFISHAYTDKPIF.

In its sample, this clone was seen a few times. TCRdb's listed protein matches a much larger clone and diverges from this DNA's translation at residue 13, likely through a read error; the protein shown comes from the DNA. The V gene is TRDV1, the J gene TRDJ1; 9 bases align to TRDD3. Germline V gives CDR1 TSWWSYY, CDR2 QGS. This CDR3 contains 20 residues. V trimming: 0 bases; J trimming: 0 bases; junction bases outside the gene matches: 14. CDR3 nucleotides: TGTGCTCTTGGGGAACTAGGTCTCTTTACTGGGGGACACGACACCGATAAACTCATCTTT. Translation: CALGELGLFTGGHDTDKLIF.

This clone turned up a few times. It is likely a read error: a sequence one base away is far more abundant. This sample also contains other DNA sequences that code for the same CDR3. The chain carries TRDV2 and TRDJ2, with D possibly matching TRDD3 (6 bases). Germline loops: CDR1 GEAIGNYY, CDR2 EKD. The CDR3 is made up of 18 amino acids. CDR3 bases: TGCGCCTGTGACACTCTTGAGGGGGACGGTCACTCGACAGCACAACTCTTCTTT. Translated, it gives CACDTLEGDGHSTAQLFF.

This clone showed up many times. A read error is the likely source, as a far larger clone sits one nucleotide away. The identical CDR3 is also encoded by other nucleotide sequences in the sample. The chain uses TRDV1 and TRDJ1; 12 positions agree with TRDD3. The germline V gene has CDR1 TSWWSYY and CDR2 QGS. The CDR3 has 19 residues. The CDR3 loop reads CALGELVRILGDTGDKLIF. The CDR3 DNA reads as TGCGCTCTTGGGGAACTGGTCCGAATACTGGGGGATACCGGGGATAAACTCATCTTT.

A remark on this clone: The protein held in TCRdb is that of a much larger clone and does not match this DNA's translation at residue 4, likely because of a read error; the protein shown is translated from the DNA. The CDR3: CALEHNEGWGVRELIF. The CDR3, as DNA: TGTGCTCTTGAGCACAATGAAGGCTGGGGGGTTAGGGAACTCATCTTT. The rearrangement links TRDV1 to TRDJ1, with TRDD3 identical over 7 bases. Germline V CDR1 and CDR2: TSWWSYY, QGS. J was trimmed by 9 bases and V by 7 bases; bases with no gene match: 20. This CDR3 has 16 residues.

A word on this clone: The TCRdb protein, from a much larger clone, departs from this DNA's translation at residue 16, likely by read error; the protein shown derives from the DNA. The J gene has no call, while the V gene is TRDV2; TRDD3, as called in the table, went unchecked against the DNA. CDR3 length: 18 amino acids. Germline V lookup: CDR1 GEAIGNYY, CDR2 EKD. The CDR3 DNA follows: TGTGCCTGTGACACCGTCGGTACTGGGGGATCCCTCCCCGATAAACACATCTTT. It yields the protein CACDTVGTGGSLPDKHIF.

The sample holds a few counts of this clone. This DNA's translation differs at residue 6 from TCRdb's protein, which comes from a much larger clone; a read error is likely, and the protein shown is translated from the DNA. The rearrangement links TRDV2 to TRDJ1; weak D call: TRDD3 (5 bases). Assignment of the J gene here rests on matching the DNA to germline, because TCRdb gives none. CDR3 length equals 15 residues. In germline, CDR1 is GEAIGNYY, CDR2 EKD. Trimming left V 3 bases short and J 3 bases short, with 16 bases between. This CDR3 is CACDSLYWRADKLIF. The CDR3 coding sequence is TGTGCCTGTGACTCGCTATACTGGAGGGCCGATAAACTCATCTTT.

On this clone itself: TCRdb pairs this DNA with a much larger clone's protein that differs at residue 14, likely a read error; the protein shown was translated from the DNA. The chain recombines TRDV2 with TRDJ1, with TRDD3 identical over 9 bases. Matching the DNA to germline supplied the J gene, which TCRdb does not give. The CDR3 spans 17 residues. After removal of 1 base from V and 9 bases from J, the junction contained 17 bases not matched to a gene. The germline CDR1 and CDR2 sequences are GEAIGNYY and EKD. The CDR3 DNA reads TGTGCCTGTGACACGCTAGACACTTTGGGGGATAGGGCTGAACTCATCTTT. Encoded protein: CACDTLDTLGDRAELIF.

This clone was observed at least ten times. The amino acid sequence in TCRdb belongs to a much larger clone and departs from this DNA's translation at residue 3, likely a sequencing read error; the sequence shown is translated from the DNA. The chain recombines TRDV2 with TRDJ1; 13 bases are a match to TRDD3. This CDR3 spans 15 amino acids. CDR1 and CDR2 (germline): GEAIGNYY, EKD. The CDR3 coding sequence is TGTGCCTATGACAAACTGGGGGATACGCGTCGTCTTCTCATCTTT. This gives the protein CAYDKLGDTRRLLIF.

In regard to this clone: The translation of this DNA and the TCRdb protein of a much larger clone differ at residue 17, probably owing to a read error; the protein shown here is translated from the DNA. The V gene is given as TRDV1, and no J gene call is available; the table names TRDD3, a call not compared with the DNA. Germline assignment: CDR1 TSWWSYY and CDR2 QGS. This CDR3 spans 19 amino acids. The CDR3 sequence is CALGEIWFPRNTYTDKPIF. CDR3 DNA: TGTGCTCTTGGGGAAATATGGTTCCCCCGAAATACTTACACCGATAAACCCATCTTT.

This clone was seen only a few times. A read error likely explains this, since a far larger clone differs by one base. Other DNA sequences in the sample encode the same CDR3. The V call is TRDV1, the J call TRDJ1; 8 bases map to TRDD3. The J gene comes from matching the DNA to germline here; TCRdb lacks it. From germline, CDR1 is TSWWSYY and CDR2 QGS. The CDR3 consists of 25 residues. The CDR3 coding sequence is TGTGCTCTTGGGGGGCCTCCCCTCTTTCCTAACACACCTGTACTGGGGGCCGAGCACACTGATAAACTCATCTTT. It specifies CALGGPPLFPNTPVLGAEHTDKLIF.

In its sample, this clone was seen many times. The V and J genes are TRDV2 and TRDJ1, with 9 positions matching TRDD3. TCRdb carries no J gene annotation; the J gene was assigned here by matching the DNA with germline. Germline CDR1 reads GEAIGNYY; CDR2 reads EKD. This CDR3 contains 19 residues. The J segment lost 2 bases and the V segment lost 0 bases, leaving 15 bases of the junction unmatched. CDR3 amino acids: CACDTKGRGIQGQTDKLIF. Here the CDR3 DNA reads TGTGCCTGTGACACCAAGGGAAGGGGGATACAGGGTCAGACCGATAAACTCATCTTT.

This clone was seen more than once but under ten times. TCRdb lists the protein of a much larger clone for this DNA, which differs at residue 10, so this is likely a read error; the protein given here is translated from the DNA itself. This CDR3 is CALGELLTSSLSGSPDKLIF. CDR3 bases: TGTGCTCTTGGGGAACTCCTTACCTCCTCCCTATCTGGGAGCCCCGATAAACTCATCTTT. This sequence joins TRDV1 and TRDJ1; TRDD3 might be the D (5 bases). The J gene is not listed in TCRdb, so it was assigned here from a DNA match to germline. Trimming shortened V by 0 bases and J by 3 bases, and 26 bases separated the two germline ends. Germline CDR1 and CDR2: TSWWSYY and QGS. The length of the CDR3 is 20 residues.

Details on this clone: One base separates it from a far larger clone, so it is likely a read error. Other DNA sequences in the sample encode the same CDR3. The chain carries TRDV1 and TRDJ1; D may match TRDD2 or TRDD3 (5 bases each). The J gene is absent in TCRdb and was assigned here via DNA matching to germline. V lost 5 bases to trimming and J lost 3 bases, with 25 bases between them. Germline CDR1 is TSWWSYY and CDR2 is QGS. The CDR3 covers 18 residues. Here the CDR3 reads CALGTRAFVGDTADKLIF. The CDR3 DNA reads TGTGCTCTTGGGACCCGGGCCTTCGTGGGAGATACAGCCGATAAACTCATCTTT.

Of note for this clone: This DNA translates differently at residue 3 from the TCRdb protein, which is that of a much larger clone; a read error is likely, and the protein shown is the DNA's own translation. The chain has TRDV2 and TRDJ1; the D gene is possibly TRDD3 (6 bases). TCRdb supplies no J gene; here it was assigned by aligning the nucleotide sequence to germline. The germline CDR1 and CDR2 sequences are GEAIGNYY and EKD. The CDR3 contains 22 residues. CDR3 loop: CAYDPILAGDPSRVFDTDKLIF. The DNA of the CDR3 is TGTGCCTATGACCCCATTTTGGCTGGGGACCCTAGTAGGGTCTTCGACACCGATAAACTCATCTTT.

This clone was seen only a few times. A far larger clone differs by one base, so this is likely a read error. Other DNA sequences in this sample translate to the same CDR3. In DNA, the CDR3 is TGTGCTCTTGGGGACCACCCCACTAAGAGGGGTCCCGGTGGCCTGTCCCTGATCTTT. The encoded protein is CALGDHPTKRGPGGLSLIF. V is TRDV1 and J is TRDJ4; D unresolved. The J gene is absent in TCRdb and was assigned here via DNA matching to germline. Trimming removed 3 bases from V and 6 bases from J, with 32 bases in between. This CDR3 contains 19 residues. The germline CDR1 and CDR2 sequences are TSWWSYY and QGS.